The present T cell receptor (beta chain) was sequenced within a study of blood T cell repertoires in COVID-19. Study overall: Samples of COVID-19 (acute and convalescent) were obtained from the United States, Italy and Spain. The cDNA or gDNA used as material had been derived from T cells, B-cell-depleted T cells, or PBMCs.

The CDR3 contains 13 residues. Trimming took 0 bases from V and 12 from J; bases not matched to a gene: 7. Profiled with immunoSEQ multiplex PCR; TCRdb holds only in-frame clones, not every one. The repertoire has over 100,000 clones, more than 80% of them found once; the top ten carry 1% to 1.4%. This receptor was taken from a human donor in a cohort sampled during active COVID-19. V is TRBV12-3 or TRBV12-4 and J is TRBJ1-2; 7 nucleotides match TRBD1. The sequenced material came from peripheral blood. CDR3 sequence (DNA): TGTGCCAGCAGTTTAGCGAGGCCAGGGGGTGACACCTTC. This gives the protein CASSLARPGGDTF.